One T cell receptor (beta chain) is described in this entry. Its antigen remains unidentified. These data come from a study of glioma-infiltrating T cells after dendritic cell vaccination. At the level of the study: Three intradermal dendritic cell vaccine injections were given every two weeks.

The study's findings and limits: Few patients contributed both blood and tumor specimens.

The primer mix had 60 V beta and 13 J beta primers. Libraries were prepared by immunoSEQ multiplex PCR; TCRdb keeps only in-frame clonotypes and omits some of them. The sample contains roughly 51,000 clones, over 75% of which appear only once. Patients had residual fresh-frozen tumor tissue and more than two years of survival data. The CDR3 has 15 residues. Germline V CDR1 and CDR2: SGHTA, FQGNSA. Trimming removed 5 bases from V and 6 bases from J, with 14 bases in between. The sample was blood, taken before dendritic cell vaccination. This clonotype was obtained from a human donor with glioblastoma. This chain connects TRBV7-2 to TRBJ1-6; D remains unclear. The CDR3 sequence: CASSRAGSSNSPLHF. CDR3 DNA sequence: TGTGCCAGCAGCCGGGCGGGTTCTTCTAATTCACCCCTCCACTTT.